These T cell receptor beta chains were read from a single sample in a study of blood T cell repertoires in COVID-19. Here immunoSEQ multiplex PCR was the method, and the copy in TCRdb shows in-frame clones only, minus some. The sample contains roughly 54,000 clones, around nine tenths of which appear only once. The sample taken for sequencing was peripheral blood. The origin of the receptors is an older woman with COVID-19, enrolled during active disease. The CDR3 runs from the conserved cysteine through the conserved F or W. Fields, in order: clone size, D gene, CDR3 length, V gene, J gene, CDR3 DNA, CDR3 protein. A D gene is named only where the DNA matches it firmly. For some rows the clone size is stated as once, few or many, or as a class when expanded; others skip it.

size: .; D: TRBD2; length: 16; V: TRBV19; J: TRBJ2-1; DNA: TGTGCCAGTAGTAGACTAGCGGGGAGCTCCTACAATGAGCAGTTCTTC; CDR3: CASSRLAGSSYNEQFF
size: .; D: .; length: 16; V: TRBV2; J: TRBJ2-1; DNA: TGTGCCAGCAGTGAAGCGGGGATTCGAGGGTACAATGAGCAGTTCTTC; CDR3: CASSEAGIRGYNEQFF
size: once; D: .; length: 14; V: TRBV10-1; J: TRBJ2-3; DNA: TGCGCCAGCAGTCCGGGACTGTCCACAGATACGCAGTATTTT; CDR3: CASSPGLSTDTQYF
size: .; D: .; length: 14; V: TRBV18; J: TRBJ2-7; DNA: TGTGCCAGCTCACAAGGCGCTAGCCTCTACGAGCAGTACTTC; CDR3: CASSQGASLYEQYF
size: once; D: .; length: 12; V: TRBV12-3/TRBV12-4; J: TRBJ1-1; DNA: TGTGCCAGCAGGGACATAAGGACTGAAGCTTTCTTT; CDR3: CASRDIRTEAFF
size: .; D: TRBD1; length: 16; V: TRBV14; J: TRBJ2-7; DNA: TGTGCCAGCAGCCAAGATCGGGACAGGGGGCTTAGCGAGCAGTACTTC; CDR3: CASSQDRDRGLSEQYF
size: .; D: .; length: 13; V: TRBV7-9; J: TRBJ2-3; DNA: TGTGCCAGCAGCTTGTTCAAGGGGGATACGCAGTATTTT; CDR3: CASSLFKGDTQYF
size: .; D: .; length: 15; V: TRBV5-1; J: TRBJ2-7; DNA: TGCGCCAGCAGCTTGGGCGACGGGGGTACCTACGAGCAGTACTTC; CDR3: CASSLGDGGTYEQYF
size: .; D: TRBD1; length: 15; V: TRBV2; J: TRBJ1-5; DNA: TGTGCCAGCACCATAGACAGGGGCGAAAATCAGCCCCAGCATTTT; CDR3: CASTIDRGENQPQHF
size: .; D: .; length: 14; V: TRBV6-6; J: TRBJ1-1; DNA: TGTGCCAGCAGGTCAGGGATAAGGAACACTGAAGCTTTCTTT; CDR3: CASRSGIRNTEAFF
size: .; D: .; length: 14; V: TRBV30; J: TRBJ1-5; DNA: TGTGCCTGGGGACGGGATTATAGCAATCAGCCCCAGCATTTT; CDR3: CAWGRDYSNQPQHF
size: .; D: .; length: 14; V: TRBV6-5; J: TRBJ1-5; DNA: TGTGCCAGCAAAGGGGGAGGGGAGGCACAGCCCCAGCATTTT; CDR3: CASKGGGEAQPQHF
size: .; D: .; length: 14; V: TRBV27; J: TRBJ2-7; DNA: TGTGCCAGCAGCGTTACGGGACAACCTTACGAGCAGTACTTC; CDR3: CASSVTGQPYEQYF
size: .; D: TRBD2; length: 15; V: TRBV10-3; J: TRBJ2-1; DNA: TGTGCCATCAGGCGATCCGGGACTAGCGTTGATGAGCAGTTCTTC; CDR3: CAIRRSGTSVDEQFF
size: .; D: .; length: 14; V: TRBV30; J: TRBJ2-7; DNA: TGTGCCTGGAGTGAGAGTCCATTCTCCTACGAGCAGTACTTC; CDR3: CAWSESPFSYEQYF
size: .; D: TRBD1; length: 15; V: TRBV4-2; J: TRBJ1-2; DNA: TGTGCCAGCAGCCACTCAGGGGGCTCCAACTATGGCTACACCTTC; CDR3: CASSHSGGSNYGYTF
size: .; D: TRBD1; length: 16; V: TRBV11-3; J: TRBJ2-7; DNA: TGTGCCAGCAGCTCTGTGAGGACAGGGGGCTCCTACGAGCAGTACTTC; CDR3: CASSSVRTGGSYEQYF
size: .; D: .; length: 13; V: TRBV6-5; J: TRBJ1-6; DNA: TGTGCCAGCACCAGCTCCTATAATTCACCCCTCCACTTT; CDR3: CASTSSYNSPLHF
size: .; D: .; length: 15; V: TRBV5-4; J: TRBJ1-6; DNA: TGTGCCAGCAGCTTGGACGGACATTTTAATTCACCCCTCCACTTT; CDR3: CASSLDGHFNSPLHF
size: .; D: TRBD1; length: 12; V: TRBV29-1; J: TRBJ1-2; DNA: TGCAGCGCTCCGGAGGGGGCGAAAGGCTACACCTTC; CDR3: CSAPEGAKGYTF
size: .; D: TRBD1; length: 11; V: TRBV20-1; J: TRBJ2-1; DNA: TGCAGTGCTAGTGGACAGGATGAGCAGTTCTTC; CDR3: CSASGQDEQFF
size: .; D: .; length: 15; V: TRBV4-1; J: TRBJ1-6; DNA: TGCGCCAGCAGCCTTGGGCTTTCCTATAATTCACCCCTCCACTTT; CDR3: CASSLGLSYNSPLHF
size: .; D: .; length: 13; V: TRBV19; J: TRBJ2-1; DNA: TGTGCCAGTAGTCTCCTGAGGGCGGGGGAGCAGTTCTTC; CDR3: CASSLLRAGEQFF
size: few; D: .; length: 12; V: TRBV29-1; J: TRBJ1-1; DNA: TGCAGCGTTCCGGACTCGAACACTGAAGCTTTCTTT; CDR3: CSVPDSNTEAFF
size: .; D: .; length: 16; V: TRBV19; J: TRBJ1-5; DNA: TGTGCCAGTACCAAGCGGGGGGAGTCCGGCAATCAGCCCCAGCATTTT; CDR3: CASTKRGESGNQPQHF
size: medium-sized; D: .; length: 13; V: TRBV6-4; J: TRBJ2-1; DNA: TGTGCCAGCAGTGTCTCGGAGTACAATGAGCAGTTCTTC; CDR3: CASSVSEYNEQFF
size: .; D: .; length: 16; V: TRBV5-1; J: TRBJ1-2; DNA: TGCGCCAGCAGCTTGGCCGGCGACAGATCTAACTATGGCTACACCTTC; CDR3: CASSLAGDRSNYGYTF